Following are 10 T cell receptor beta chains from one sample sequenced in a study of T cell responses to AZD1222 COVID-19 vaccine. Produced via immunoSEQ multiplex PCR; TCRdb's table is partial and in-frame only. In the table there are over 95,000 clones, about 86% of which are singletons. Source: peripheral blood, taken on day 0 of AZD1222 vaccination. The receptors were gathered from an adult in good health.

This clone has only one observation. V is TRBV5-4 and J is TRBJ2-1, with 11 bases fitting TRBD2. CDR3 length: 16 amino acids. Germline lookup yields CDR1 SGHNT and CDR2 YYREEE (reference sequence). Germline trimming cut 3 bases from V and 0 bases from J; bases unmatched to any gene: 2. Here the CDR3 reads CASSWGLAASYNEQFF. The CDR3 DNA sequence: TGTGCCAGCAGCTGGGGACTAGCGGCCTCCTACAATGAGCAGTTCTTC.

CDR3 nucleotide sequence: TGTGCCAGCAGCAAAGAGGGGCAGGGCGAGAGGAACACTGAAGCTTTCTTT. Amino acids: CASSKEGQGERNTEAFF. The J gene is TRBJ1-1, the V gene TRBV21-1; the table's D gene call, TRBD1, was not cross checked with the DNA. TRBV21-1 is a pseudogene locus. There are 17 residues in the CDR3.

J is TRBJ2-3 and V is TRBV7-3, with TRBD2 identical over 9 bases. The germline V gene has CDR1 SGHTA and CDR2 FQGTGA. After removal of 3 bases from V and 1 base from J, the junction contained 2 bases not matched to a gene. The CDR3 spans 15 residues. CDR3 residues: CASSLTSGRTDTQYF. The DNA of the CDR3 is TGTGCCAGCAGCTTGACTAGCGGACGCACAGATACGCAGTATTTT.

V usage is TRBV19 and J usage is TRBJ2-7; 12 nucleotides match TRBD2. Germline lookup yields CDR1 LNHDA and CDR2 SQIVND (reference sequence). The junction had 9 bases not matched to a gene; V was cut back by 4 bases and J by 5 bases. The CDR3 extends over 16 amino acids. The chain's CDR3 is CASSTTSASGRDEQYF. The CDR3 DNA follows: TGTGCCAGTAGTACCACGAGTGCTAGCGGGAGGGACGAGCAGTACTTC.

The rearrangement joins TRBV18 to TRBJ2-5; D call uncertain. The V end lost 1 base, the J end lost 3 bases, and 6 bases lay between the germline ends. Germline V gene data show CDR1 as KGHSH and CDR2 as LQKENI. This CDR3 spans 13 amino acids. CDR3 sequence (DNA): TGTGCCAGCTCACCACTAATGGAAGAGACCCAGTACTTC. Its translation is CASSPLMEETQYF. Combining the CDR3 with reference TRBV18 and TRBJ2-5 gives the whole variable domain NAGVMQNPRHLVRRRGQEARLRCSPMKGHSHVYWYRQLPEEGLKFMVYLQKENIIDESGMPKERFSAEFPKEGPSILRIQQVVRGDSAAYFCASSPLMEETQYFGPGTRLLVL.

The rearrangement uses TRBV6-5 and TRBJ2-7; 7 positions agree with TRBD2. The germline V gene encodes CDR1 MNHEY and CDR2 SVGAGI. V lost 6 bases, J lost 7 bases, and 12 bases stayed unmatched. This CDR3 region has 14 residues. The CDR3 reads CASRIPGTTREQYF. The CDR3 bases are TGTGCCAGCAGGATTCCCGGGACTACCAGGGAGCAGTACTTC.

The rearrangement links TRBV14 to TRBJ2-6; 10 nucleotides align to TRBD2. The CDR3 covers 18 residues. The V segment lost 2 bases and the J segment 4 bases; nucleotides outside the gene matches: 8. Per the germline V gene, CDR1 is SGHDN and CDR2 is FVKESK. The CDR3 DNA reads as TGTGCCAGCAGCCAACGGGCTAGCGGGAGATGGGGGGCCAACGTCCTGACTTTC. It encodes CASSQRASGRWGANVLTF.

The chain is built from TRBV27 and TRBJ2-2; no definite D call. Germline CDR1 is MNHEY and CDR2 is SMNVEV (reference sequence). The CDR3 is 12 residues long. V was clipped by 6 bases and J by 1 base, with 3 bases between them. The chain's CDR3 is CASRRNTGELFF. Here the CDR3 DNA reads TGTGCCAGCAGACGGAACACCGGGGAGCTGTTTTTT.

This clone was detected only a few times. The chain employs TRBV5-4 and TRBJ2-2; 11 nucleotides align to TRBD2. The CDR3 runs to 17 residues. Germline loops: CDR1 SGHNT, CDR2 YYREEE (reference sequence). V lost 1 base to trimming and J lost 2 bases; unmatched junction nucleotides: 4. The CDR3 reads CASSLLGTSGNTGELFF. The CDR3 region has the DNA TGTGCCAGCAGCTTGCTCGGGACTAGCGGTAACACCGGGGAGCTGTTTTTT.

The chain couples TRBV28 to TRBJ2-5, with D possibly matching TRBD2 (6 bases). The germline V gene has CDR1 MDHEN and CDR2 SYDVKM. The CDR3 covers 17 residues. Trimming took 2 bases from V and 7 from J, leaving 23 bases between them. The CDR3 protein is CASSLLPPGGAGGTQYF. CDR3 in DNA: TGTGCCAGCAGTTTACTCCCACCCGGCGGGGCCGGTGGGACCCAGTACTTC.